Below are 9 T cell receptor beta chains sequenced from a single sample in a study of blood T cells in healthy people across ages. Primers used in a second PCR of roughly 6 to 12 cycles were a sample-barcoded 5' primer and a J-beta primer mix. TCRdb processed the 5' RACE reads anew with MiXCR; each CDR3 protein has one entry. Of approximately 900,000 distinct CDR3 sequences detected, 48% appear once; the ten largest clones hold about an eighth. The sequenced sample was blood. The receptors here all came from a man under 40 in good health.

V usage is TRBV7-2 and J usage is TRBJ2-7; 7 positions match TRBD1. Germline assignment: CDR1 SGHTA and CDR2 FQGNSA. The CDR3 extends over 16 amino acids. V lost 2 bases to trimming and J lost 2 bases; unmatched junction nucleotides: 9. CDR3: CASSLLARGSPYEQYF. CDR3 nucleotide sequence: TGTGCCAGCAGCTTACTCGCCAGGGGGTCCCCCTACGAGCAGTACTTC.

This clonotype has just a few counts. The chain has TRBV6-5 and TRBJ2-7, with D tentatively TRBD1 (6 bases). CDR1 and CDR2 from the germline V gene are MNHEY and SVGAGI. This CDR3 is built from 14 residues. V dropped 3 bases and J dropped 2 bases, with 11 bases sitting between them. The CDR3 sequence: CASSYDRPTYEQYF. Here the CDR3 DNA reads TGTGCCAGCAGTTATGACAGGCCTACCTACGAGCAGTACTTC.

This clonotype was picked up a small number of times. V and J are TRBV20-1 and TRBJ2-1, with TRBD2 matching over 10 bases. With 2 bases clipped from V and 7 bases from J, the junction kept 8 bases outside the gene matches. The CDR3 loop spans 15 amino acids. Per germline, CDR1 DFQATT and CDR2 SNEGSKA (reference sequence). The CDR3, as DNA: TGCAGTGCTAGAAAGCTAGCGGGGGCAACTAATGAGCAGTTCTTC. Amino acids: CSARKLAGATNEQFF.

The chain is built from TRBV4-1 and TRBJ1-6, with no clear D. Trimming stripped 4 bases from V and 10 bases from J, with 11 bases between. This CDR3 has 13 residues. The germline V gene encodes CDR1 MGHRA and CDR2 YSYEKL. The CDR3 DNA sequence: TGCGCCAGCAGCCGAGAAGATCGCTCACCCCTCCACTTT. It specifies CASSREDRSPLHF.

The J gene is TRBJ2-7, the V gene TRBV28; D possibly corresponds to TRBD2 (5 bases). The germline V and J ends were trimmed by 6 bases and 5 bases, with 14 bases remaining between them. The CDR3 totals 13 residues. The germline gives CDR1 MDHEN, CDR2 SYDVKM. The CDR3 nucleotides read TGTGCCAGCAGGTTACGAGGGAGAGACGAGCAGTACTTC. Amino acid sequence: CASRLRGRDEQYF.

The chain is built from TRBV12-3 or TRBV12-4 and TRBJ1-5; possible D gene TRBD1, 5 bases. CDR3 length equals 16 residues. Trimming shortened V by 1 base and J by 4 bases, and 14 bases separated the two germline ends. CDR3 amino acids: CASSLDSRTRNQPQHF. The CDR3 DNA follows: TGTGCCAGCAGTTTAGACTCGCGGACACGAAATCAGCCCCAGCATTTT.

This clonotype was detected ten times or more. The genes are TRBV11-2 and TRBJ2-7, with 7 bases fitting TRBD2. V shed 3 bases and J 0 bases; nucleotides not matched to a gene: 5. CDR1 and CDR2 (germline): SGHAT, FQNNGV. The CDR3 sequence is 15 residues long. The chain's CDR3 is CASSLGTTSSYEQYF. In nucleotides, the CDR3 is TGTGCCAGCAGCTTGGGGACTACCTCCTCCTACGAGCAGTACTTC.

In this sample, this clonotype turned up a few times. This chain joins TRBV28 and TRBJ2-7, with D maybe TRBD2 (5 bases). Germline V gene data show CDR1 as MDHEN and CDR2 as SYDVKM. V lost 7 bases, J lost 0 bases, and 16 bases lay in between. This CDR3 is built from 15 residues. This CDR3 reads CASIDGPTSSYEQYF. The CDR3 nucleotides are TGTGCCAGCATCGACGGGCCCACTAGCTCCTACGAGCAGTACTTC.

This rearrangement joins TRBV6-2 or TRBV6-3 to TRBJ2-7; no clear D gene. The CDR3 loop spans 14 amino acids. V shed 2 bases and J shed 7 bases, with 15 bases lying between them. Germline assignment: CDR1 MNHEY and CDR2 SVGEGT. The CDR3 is CASSYGPGAWEQYF. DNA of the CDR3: TGTGCCAGCAGTTACGGCCCGGGCGCCTGGGAGCAGTACTTC.